This T cell receptor (beta chain) was captured by sequencing in a study of blood T cell repertoires in COVID-19. Authors' processing steps: Reference gene primers were amplified, and this amplification served to estimate nucleated cell counts. Libraries were prepared by immunoSEQ multiplex PCR; TCRdb keeps only in-frame clonotypes and omits some of them. V and J calls and clone size are copied from that table; D and trimming were computed from the DNA. The sample holds about 270,000 clones, approximately 86% seen once. The ends lost 3 bases at V and 9 bases at J; junction bases unmatched: 9. The CDR3 loop spans 15 amino acids. CDR1 and CDR2 (germline): WNHNN, SYGVQD (reference sequence).

The sample consisted of peripheral blood. This TCR was recovered from a woman younger than 35 with acute or convalescent COVID-19. The chain employs TRBV10-1 and TRBJ2-1; 9 bases fit TRBD2. Here the CDR3 DNA reads TGCGCCAGCAGTGATGGGCTAGCGGGACATTTTGAGCAGTTCTTC. Translation: CASSDGLAGHFEQFF.